This entry lists 23 T cell receptor beta chains sequenced from one sample in a study of T cells in women clearing cervical HPV infection. Clones were sequenced by immunoSEQ multiplex PCR, and TCRdb holds only the in-frame ones, with some missing. The clone table shows 25,000 to 35,000 clones, with the ten largest holding 22%. Material: blood buffy coat. These receptors all come from a woman between 18 and 75 years old with a cervical HPV16 infection that either progressed to CIN3+ or cleared (not recorded which).

As concerns this clone: Sequencing ends 3 residues short of the CDR3 end; the germline J gene provides the rest. The chain carries TRBV20-1 and TRBJ2-1; 7 bases fit TRBD2. Germline CDR1 and CDR2: DFQATT and SNEGSKA (reference sequence). The CDR3 contains 16 residues. The J segment lost 2 bases and the V segment lost 6 bases, leaving 13 bases of the junction unmatched. The chain's CDR3 is CSAQSRGGGTYNEQFF. The part of the CDR3 DNA that was read is TGCAGTGCCCAATCCCGCGGGGGAGGCACCTACAATGAG.

A note on this clone: The read gets to within 3 residues of the CDR3 end, and the germline J gene fills in the rest. The V and J genes are TRBV10-3 and TRBJ2-3, with unresolved D. The CDR3 covers 15 residues. Looked up from germline, CDR1 is ENHRY and CDR2 is SYGVKD. The ends were cut back, 0 bases at V and 0 bases at J, with 7 bases in the middle. The chain's CDR3 is CAISESNGSTDTQYF. The sequenced part of the CDR3 DNA is TGTGCCATCAGTGAGTCAAACGGTAGCACAGATACG.

As for this clone: Coverage ceases 3 residues before the CDR3 finishes, and the germline J gene fills in the end. The genes are TRBV3-1 (or the pseudogene TRBV3-2) and TRBJ2-5, with D unclear. Germline V gives CDR1 LGHDT, CDR2 YNNKEL (reference sequence). The CDR3 length is 13 residues. V lost 3 bases, J lost 0 bases, and 5 bases lay in between. The CDR3 protein is CASSQRYQETQYF. The sequenced part of the CDR3 DNA is TGTGCCAGCAGCCAGCGGTACCAAGAGACC.

Points on this clone: The CDR3 is cut off 3 residues early in the read; its end comes from the germline J gene. The gene calls are TRBV4-1 and TRBJ2-5, with 7 bases identical to TRBD2. Germline-derived CDR1 and CDR2 are MGHRA and YSYEKL. With 4 bases clipped from V and 0 bases from J, the junction kept 5 bases outside the gene matches. The length of the CDR3 is 15 residues. The chain's CDR3 is CASSPTGTNQETQYF. The sequenced part of the CDR3 DNA is TGCGCCAGCAGCCCTACCGGGACTAACCAAGAGACC.

As for this clone: The sequenced fragment ends 3 residues before the CDR3 boundary, so the rest is inferred from the germline J gene. This rearrangement joins TRBV15 to TRBJ1-1, with TRBD1 identical over 7 bases. V was clipped by 3 bases and J by 6 bases; unmatched bases: 7. CDR1 and CDR2 (germline): LNHNV, YYDKDF (reference sequence). CDR3 length equals 14 residues. CDR3 bases read: TGTGCCACCAGCAGGAGTACAGGGGTTTCTGAA. This codes for CATSRSTGVSE. The entire CDR3 is CATSRSTGVSEAFF. The full variable domain, with the rest looked up from reference TRBV15 and TRBJ1-1, is DAMVIQNPRYQVTQFGKPVTLSCSQTLNHNVMYWYQQKSSQAPKLLFHYYDKDFNNEADTPDNFQSRRPNTSFCFLDIRSPGLGDTAMYLCATSRSTGVSEAFFGQGTRLTVV.

About this clone itself: The read ends 3 residues early relative to the CDR3; the germline J gene fills the gap. The chain couples TRBV4-1 to TRBJ2-5; D possibly corresponds to TRBD2 (6 bases). The germline CDR1 and CDR2 sequences are MGHRA and YSYEKL. This CDR3 spans 16 amino acids. Trimming took off 1 base at V and 1 base at J, with 13 bases between the two ends. CDR3 DNA, as far as it was read: TGCGCCAGCAGCCAAGTCTCCGGGACTGTCCAAGAGACC. Protein: CASSQVSGTVQET. The whole CDR3 region reads CASSQVSGTVQETQYF.

CDR3 region: CASSISSAGGYEQYF. Partial CDR3 DNA: TGTGCCAGTAGTATCTCCTCCGCGGGAGGCTACGAG. The chain recombines TRBV19 with TRBJ2-7; TRBD2 agrees at 8 bases. The missing CDR3 end, 3 residues past where the read stops, is filled in from the germline J gene. The CDR3 is made up of 15 amino acids. CDR1 is LNHDA and CDR2 is SQIVND in the germline V gene (reference sequence). The V gene end was trimmed by 3 bases and the J gene end by 3 bases; junction bases not matched to a gene: 7.

Remarks on this clone: The read falls 3 residues short of the CDR3 end, and the missing part is taken from the germline J gene. This rearrangement joins TRBV5-4 to TRBJ2-1; TRBD2 matches at 8 bases. This CDR3 region has 15 residues. J gave up 6 bases and V 0 bases, and 5 bases lay outside the gene matches. Germline CDR1 reads SGHNT; CDR2 reads YYREEE (reference sequence). CDR3 amino acids: CASSLEVAGPNEQFF. The DNA read from the CDR3 is TGTGCCAGCAGCTTGGAGGTAGCGGGGCCCAATGAG. Drawing the rest from reference TRBV5-4 and TRBJ2-1, the complete variable domain is ETGVTQSPTHLIKTRGQQVTLRCSSQSGHNTVSWYQQALGQGPQFIFQYYREEENGRGNFPPRFSGLQFPNYSSELNVNALELDDSALYLCASSLEVAGPNEQFFGPGTRLTVL.

A note on this clone: The read ends 3 residues before the CDR3 terminus; that terminus is restored from the germline J gene. V and J are TRBV9 and TRBJ2-3; 10 positions match TRBD2. CDR1 and CDR2 from the germline V gene are SGDLS and YYNGEE. The CDR3 covers 15 residues. With 4 bases clipped from V and 0 bases from J, the junction kept 2 bases outside the gene matches. Partial CDR3 DNA: TGTGCCAGCAGCCTGACTAGCGGGAGCACAGATACG. Translated: CASSLTSGSTDT. Given in full, the CDR3 is CASSLTSGSTDTQYF.

Concerning this clone: The CDR3 extends 3 residues past the end of the read, so its final part is completed from the germline J gene. This chain links TRBV28 with TRBJ2-2, with D unresolved. Germline CDR1 is MDHEN and CDR2 is SYDVKM. CDR3 length: 15 amino acids. V was shortened by 8 bases and J by 7 bases, with 20 bases between the two germline ends. CDR3 loop: CASSQHDRVLGELFF. The sequenced part of the CDR3 DNA is TGTGCCAGCTCCCAACACGATAGGGTACTCGGGGAG.

On this clone itself: The DNA ends 3 residues before the CDR3 does, and the rest of the CDR3 is filled in from the germline J gene. V usage is TRBV6-2 or TRBV6-3 and J usage is TRBJ2-2, with TRBD2 identical over 7 bases. This CDR3 region has 14 residues. The germline V gene has CDR1 MNHEY and CDR2 SVGEGT. V lost 6 bases and J lost 3; bases outside the gene matches: 4. The sequenced part of the CDR3 DNA is TGTGCCAGCAGGCTAGCGGAATACACCGGGGAG. It specifies CASRLAEYTGE. The CDR3 as a whole reads CASRLAEYTGELFF.

Turning to this clone: The DNA ends 3 residues before the CDR3 does, and the rest of the CDR3 is filled in from the germline J gene. The chain links TRBV5-1 to TRBJ1-2; D remains ambiguous. This CDR3 is built from 16 residues. The germline CDR1 and CDR2 sequences are SGHRS and YFSETQ. The covered CDR3 bases are TGCGCCAGCAGCTTGGAAGCAGGCGGGGAGGTTAGCGGC. Its protein is CASSLEAGGEVSG. The full CDR3 is CASSLEAGGEVSGYTF.

This clone is deemed medium-sized by its frequency. The read ends 3 residues before the CDR3 terminus; that terminus is restored from the germline J gene. The chain employs TRBV29-1 and TRBJ2-7; D might be TRBD2 (6 bases). Trimming removed 8 bases from V and 2 bases from J, with 19 bases in between. Germline V CDR1 and CDR2: SQVTM, ANQGSEA. The CDR3 length is 14 residues. The covered CDR3 bases are TGCAGCATACATGGCGGGGAAGGGACCTACGAG. This gives the protein CSIHGGEGTYE. In full, the CDR3 reads CSIHGGEGTYEQYF.

As regards this clone: The CDR3 goes on 3 residues after the read ends, and that part is filled in from the germline J gene. V gene TRBV12-3 or TRBV12-4 combines with J gene TRBJ1-6; D remains ambiguous. The V and J ends lost 6 bases and 6 bases respectively, with 9 bases between them. The CDR3 totals 13 residues. The DNA read from the CDR3 is TGTGCCAGCAGGCTAGATCTTAATTCACCC. Encoded protein: CASRLDLNSP. The CDR3 as a whole reads CASRLDLNSPLHF.

With regard to this clone: The read stops 3 residues short of the end of the CDR3; the missing end is completed from the germline J gene. V is TRBV7-8 and J is TRBJ1-1; tentatively, D is TRBD1 (5 bases). Trimming left V 4 bases short and J 1 base short, with 7 bases between. Germline V gene data show CDR1 as SGHVS and CDR2 as FQNEAQ. There are 13 residues in the CDR3. The CDR3 DNA, read in part, is TGTGCCAGCAGCTCGCAGGGGAACACTGAA. Translating gives CASSSQGNTE. In full, the CDR3 is CASSSQGNTEAFF.

Concerning this clone itself: The read ends 3 residues shy of where the CDR3 ends; the end is completed using the germline J gene. This chain links TRBV7-3 with TRBJ2-3; 10 bases match TRBD1. Germline V lookup: CDR1 SGHTA, CDR2 FQGTGA. The V segment lost 5 bases and the J segment 4 bases; nucleotides outside the gene matches: 3. This CDR3 contains 14 residues. The chain's CDR3 is CASSEGTGADTQYF. The part of the CDR3 DNA that was read is TGTGCCAGCAGCGAAGGGACAGGGGCAGATACG. Together with reference TRBV7-3 and TRBJ2-3, the CDR3 gives the full variable domain: GAGVSQTPSNKVTEKGKYVELRCDPISGHTALYWYRQSLGQGPEFLIYFQGTGAADDSGLPNDRFFAVRPEGSVSTLKIQRTERGDSAVYLCASSEGTGADTQYFGPGTRLTVL.

A remark on this clone: The sequence runs out 3 residues before the end of the CDR3; the remainder is reconstructed from the germline J gene. The chain uses TRBV7-3 and TRBJ2-2; TRBD1 matches 7 bases. The CDR3 consists of 14 residues. The junction had 4 bases not matched to a gene; V was cut back by 5 bases and J by 4 bases. CDR1 is SGHTA, CDR2 FQGTGA, per germline. CDR3 DNA (partial): TGTGCCAGCAGCGACGACAGGGCCACCGGGGAG. It specifies CASSDDRATGE. The whole CDR3 region reads CASSDDRATGELFF.

A word on this clone: The read falls 3 residues short of the CDR3 end, and the missing part is taken from the germline J gene. This chain joins TRBV29-1 and TRBJ1-2, with TRBD1 matching 10 bases. Germline V gives CDR1 SQVTM, CDR2 ANQGSEA. J lost 4 bases, V lost 1 base, and 3 bases had no gene match. The CDR3 extends over 14 amino acids. The CDR3 spells CSVEGQGAGYGYTF. The covered CDR3 bases are TGCAGCGTTGAAGGACAGGGGGCTGGCTATGGC.

To note about this clone: The read gets to within 3 residues of the CDR3 end, and the germline J gene fills in the rest. The J gene is TRBJ1-6, the V gene TRBV20-1; a possible D gene is TRBD1 (5 bases). There are 17 residues in the CDR3. V lost 6 bases and J 7 bases, leaving 25 bases between the germline ends. The germline V gene encodes CDR1 DFQATT and CDR2 SNEGSKA (reference sequence). The CDR3: CSAQRSGGRSRNSPLHF. The covered CDR3 bases are TGCAGTGCACAGAGAAGTGGGGGGAGGTCGAGAAATTCACCC.

About this clone itself: The missing CDR3 end, 3 residues past where the read stops, is filled in from the germline J gene. The chain recombines TRBV7-6 with TRBJ2-7; 8 bases agree with TRBD2. The CDR3 consists of 15 residues. V lost 2 bases and J lost 4; bases outside the gene matches: 7. The germline V gene has CDR1 SGHVS and CDR2 FNYEAQ. CDR3 sequence reads: CASSLITSGQYEQYF. Partial CDR3 DNA: TGTGCCAGCAGCTTAATAACTAGCGGACAGTACGAG.

Concerning this clone: The read stops 3 residues short of the end of the CDR3; the missing end is completed from the germline J gene. The rearrangement uses TRBV30 and TRBJ2-5, with D perhaps matching TRBD1 (6 bases). CDR1 and CDR2 from the germline V gene are GTSNPN and SVGIG (reference sequence). The V gene lost 0 bases and the J gene lost 1 base, with 15 bases spanning the gap. The CDR3 has 16 residues. Partial CDR3 DNA: TGTGCCTGGAGTGTACTATTCGGACAGATCCAAGAGACC. This translates into CAWSVLFGQIQET. From start to end, the CDR3 is CAWSVLFGQIQETQYF. The variable domain in full, with the rest retrieved from reference TRBV30 and TRBJ2-5, is SQTIHQWPATLVQPVGSPLSLECTVEGTSNPNLYWYRQAAGRGLQLLFYSVGIGQISSEVPQNLSASRPQDRQFILSSKKLLLSDSGFYLCAWSVLFGQIQETQYFGPGTRLLVL.

On this clone: The read terminates 3 residues ahead of where the CDR3 ends, so the germline J gene completes it. This chain joins TRBV6-1 and TRBJ2-3; TRBD1 is a possible D gene (7 bases). This CDR3 contains 16 residues. Per germline, CDR1 MNHNS and CDR2 SASEGT. The CDR3 loop reads CASSELRGRRDQPQYF. The DNA read from the CDR3 is TGTGCCAGCAGTGAGTTAAGGGGGCGGCGGGATCAGCCG.

A word on this clone: The read ends 3 residues shy of where the CDR3 ends; the end is completed using the germline J gene. The chain combines TRBV20-1 with TRBJ1-5, with D possibly TRBD1 on 6 matching bases. Trimming left V 0 bases short and J 1 base short, with 16 bases between. The CDR3 runs to 17 residues. Germline V gene data show CDR1 as DFQATT and CDR2 as SNEGSKA (reference sequence). The CDR3 reads CSARDAGGQGSNQPQHF. The part of the CDR3 DNA that was read is TGCAGTGCTAGAGATGCCGGGGGGCAGGGGAGCAATCAGCCC.